This T cell receptor (beta chain) was retrieved from a study of blood T cells in healthy people across ages. The CDR3 contains 13 residues. The germline V gene encodes CDR1 DFQATT and CDR2 SNEGSKA (reference sequence). V dropped 1 base and J dropped 11 bases, with 17 bases sitting between them. With a J-beta primer mix and a sample-barcoded 5' primer, a second PCR ran about 7 to 12 cycles. Carrying 12 random nucleotides, a template-switch adaptor labeled each individual cDNA molecule. One entry per CDR3 protein, called by TCRdb with MiXCR from the 5' RACE reads. This table holds over a million distinct CDR3 sequences, 45% found once.

The receptor's source is a woman in her sixties or seventies in good health. The specimen was blood. This chain links TRBV20-1 with TRBJ2-5; TRBD2 is a possible D gene (6 bases). The CDR3 region is CSARGLGVREQYF. DNA for the CDR3: TGCAGTGCTAGAGGACTAGGGGTGAGGGAGCAGTACTTC.